The T cell receptor (beta chain) described here comes from a study of human T cells and chemical hapten exposure (dated by TCRdb to the early 2020s). Broadly, across the study: Libraries were combined into a pool for sequencing, and differences in TCR yield between samples came mainly from small differences in library volumes within the pool. Peripheral blood TCR repertoire changes were tracked in vivo in alopecia patients during primary and secondary sensitization to the hapten diphenylcyclopropenone (DPC). From each blood RNA sample, both TCR alpha and TCR beta chains were sequenced.

Overall study results and their limits: DPC sensitization did not change how many TCRs were above 1 in 1000 frequency, and no evidence was found of alterations in global repertoire structure. Repeated subsampling changed both the strength of the expansion versus patch-test correlation and the threshold at which that correlation became significant.

Including the terminal cysteine and phenylalanine, the CDR3 comprises 15 residues. The entry retains the CDR3 DNA only, 45 bases that are in frame from base 1. CDR1 KGHSH and CDR2 LQKENI are derived from the germline V gene. The junction shows trimming of 3 bases on V and 1 base on J, plus 7 bases between the germline ends. Preparation of the library involved 5' RACE. The data were produced on an Illumina MiSeq. Library preparation attached unique molecular identifiers to individual cDNA molecules for quantitative, reproducible TCR counting. For the original study's pipeline: Samples had a median of 95,638 TCRs, with a range from roughly 20,000 to 690,600. V, J and CDR3 annotation of the TCR reads was performed with the Decombinator software suite. For PS versus PT1 abundance plots, all samples were subsampled to the same number of TCRs (28,000). Expanded TCRs were defined as absent before sensitization and observed at least eight times at the 2-week time point. TCRdb cleaned the public reads at Q25 with fastp, built clones with MiXCR and kept in-frame beta chains. One record per CDR3 amino acid sequence lists the most common genes and DNA. TCRdb assigned the V and J calls; the authors' analysis was not used. The sample table contains about 120,000 distinct CDR3 sequences; only one count was recorded for 15% to 20% of them. Roughly 3.1% of the sample comes from the top ten.

Total RNA was isolated from unfractionated whole blood collected in Tempus Blood RNA tubes. About 5 healthy volunteers served as TCR sequencing controls and were bled at day 0, 2 weeks and 6 weeks. As to this clonotype: It has no known antigen specificity. No base qualities exist here, and no much larger clone lies one base off it.

The sequence is built from TRBV18 and TRBJ2-6; there is no confident call for the D gene. This receptor was identified in a human donor in good health. The CDR3 protein sequence reads: CASSPDFSGANVLTF. At the DNA level, the sequence is TGTGCCAGCTCACCCGACTTTTCTGGGGCCAACGTCCTGACTTTC.